This T cell receptor (beta chain) originates from a study of blood T cell repertoires in COVID-19. Per the germline V gene, CDR1 is LGHDT and CDR2 is YNNKEL (reference sequence). The CDR3 spans 16 residues. V dropped 2 bases and J dropped 6; count of bases not matched to a gene: 5. Sequenced by immunoSEQ multiplex PCR; TCRdb stores in-frame clones only, minus some. The sample includes about 150,000 clones, roughly 84% seen only once; the top ten take approximately 4.6%. Material: peripheral blood. J is TRBJ2-2 and V is TRBV3-1 (or the pseudogene TRBV3-2); 11 bases align to TRBD2. The receptor was isolated from a human donor in a cohort sampled during active COVID-19. In DNA, the CDR3 is TGTGCCAGCAGCCAAAAAATACTAGCGGGAGCCGGGGAGCTGTTTTTT. It encodes CASSQKILAGAGELFF.